Included here is one TCR beta chain sequence, with context. TCRdb processed the 5' RACE reads anew with MiXCR; each CDR3 protein has one entry. The table includes about 150,000 distinct CDR3 sequences, less than 20% detected once. CDR1 is SQVTM and CDR2 is ANQGSEA in the germline V gene. The CDR3 has 13 residues. After removal of 3 bases from V and 3 bases from J, the junction contained 3 bases not matched to a gene. This record belongs to a study of T-cell memory formation after mild COVID-19. The source is an adult woman who had mild COVID-19 (a few samples of this study predate the infection). Cell type and time point are not known. Sequencing used PBMCs or a T cell subset sorted from them (not recorded which). The chain combines TRBV29-1 with TRBJ1-2, with TRBD1 identical over 8 bases. In DNA, the CDR3 is TGCAGCGTTGAGGACAGGGAATACTATGGCTACACCTTC. It specifies CSVEDREYYGYTF.